This T cell receptor (beta chain) was captured in a study of PD-1 blockade in classical Hodgkin lymphoma. Overall study results and limits: Complete responders' baseline diversity resembled that of newly diagnosed patients. Anyone who began nivolumab under 1 year after ASCT was excluded.

Points on this clone: Its antigen is unidentified.

Time point given: cycle 4 day 1 (C4D1), after around six weeks of nivolumab. In every patient, relapse followed autologous stem cell transplantation, while exposure to brentuximab vedotin differed. The authors purified CD4+ T cells from thawed PBMCs by magnetic negative selection. Germline assignment: CDR1 GTSNPN and CDR2 SVGIG (reference sequence). Trimming removed 8 bases at V and 1 base at J, with 16 bases between. The CDR3 totals 14 residues. TCRdb's copy holds only in-frame clones and misses some; the assay was immunoSEQ multiplex PCR. The sample lists 25,000 to 35,000 clones, around 80% seen once, with over 0.75% in the top ten.

The receptor was isolated from a human donor with classical Hodgkin lymphoma. This rearrangement joins TRBV30 to TRBJ2-3, with a possible D match to TRBD2 (5 bases). The sequences come from CD4+ T cells from blood, collected before the fourth cycle of nivolumab. CDR3 nucleotide sequence: TGTGCCGGCGCCCCAGGACTGCGCACAGATACGCAGTATTTT. Its protein is CAGAPGLRTDTQYF.